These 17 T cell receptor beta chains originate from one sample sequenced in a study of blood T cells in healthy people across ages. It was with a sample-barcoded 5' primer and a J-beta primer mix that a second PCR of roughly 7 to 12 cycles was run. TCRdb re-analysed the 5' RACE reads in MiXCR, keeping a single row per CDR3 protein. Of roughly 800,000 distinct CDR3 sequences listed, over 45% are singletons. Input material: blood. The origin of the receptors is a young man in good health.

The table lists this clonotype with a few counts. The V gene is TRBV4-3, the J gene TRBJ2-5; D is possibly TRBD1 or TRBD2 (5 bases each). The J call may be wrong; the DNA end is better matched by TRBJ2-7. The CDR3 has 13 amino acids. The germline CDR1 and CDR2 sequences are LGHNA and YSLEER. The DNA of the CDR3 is TGCGCCAGCAGCCAAAGCCAGGGAGCCGAGCAGTACTTC. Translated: CASSQSQGAEQYF.

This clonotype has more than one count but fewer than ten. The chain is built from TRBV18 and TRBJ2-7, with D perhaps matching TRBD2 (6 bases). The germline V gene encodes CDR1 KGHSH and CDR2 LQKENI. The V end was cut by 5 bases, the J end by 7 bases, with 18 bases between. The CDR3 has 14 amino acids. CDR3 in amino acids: CASSTVRDFREQYF. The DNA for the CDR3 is TGTGCCAGCTCAACCGTTCGGGACTTCAGGGAGCAGTACTTC.

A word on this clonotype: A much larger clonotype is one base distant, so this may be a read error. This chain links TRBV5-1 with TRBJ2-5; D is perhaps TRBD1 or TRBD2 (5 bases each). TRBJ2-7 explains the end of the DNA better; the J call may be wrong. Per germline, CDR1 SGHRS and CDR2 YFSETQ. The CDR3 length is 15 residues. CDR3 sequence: CAGSWQGEFRGEQYF. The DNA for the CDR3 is TGCGCCGGCAGCTGGCAGGGAGAATTTCGAGGCGAGCAGTACTTC.

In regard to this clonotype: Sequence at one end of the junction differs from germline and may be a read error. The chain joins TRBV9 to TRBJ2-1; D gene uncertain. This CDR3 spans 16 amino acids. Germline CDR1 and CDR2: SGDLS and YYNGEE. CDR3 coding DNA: TGTACCAGCAGCGTCGGCGTTCGGAAATCCTACAATGAGCAGTTCTTC. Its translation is CTSSVGVRKSYNEQFF.

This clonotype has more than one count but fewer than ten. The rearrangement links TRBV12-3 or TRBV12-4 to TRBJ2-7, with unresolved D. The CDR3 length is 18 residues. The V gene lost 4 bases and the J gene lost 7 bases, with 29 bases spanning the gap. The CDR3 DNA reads TGTGCCAGCAGTTCTTCATCGGGCCTTCCCCCCACTCAATGGGAGCAGTACTTC. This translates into CASSSSSGLPPTQWEQYF.

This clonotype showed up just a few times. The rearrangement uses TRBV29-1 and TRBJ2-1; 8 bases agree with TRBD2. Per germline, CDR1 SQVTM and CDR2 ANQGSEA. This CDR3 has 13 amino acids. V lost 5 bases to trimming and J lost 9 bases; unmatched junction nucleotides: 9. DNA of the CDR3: TGCAGCGTTCGGCAGCGGGAGTCGGGTGAGCAGTTCTTC. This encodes CSVRQRESGEQFF.

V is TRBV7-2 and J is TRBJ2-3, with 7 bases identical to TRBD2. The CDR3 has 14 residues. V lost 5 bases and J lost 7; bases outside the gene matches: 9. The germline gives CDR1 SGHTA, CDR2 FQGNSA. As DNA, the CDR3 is TGTGCCAGCAGCACCGGACTAGTTCCGCATACGCAGTATTTT. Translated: CASSTGLVPHTQYF.

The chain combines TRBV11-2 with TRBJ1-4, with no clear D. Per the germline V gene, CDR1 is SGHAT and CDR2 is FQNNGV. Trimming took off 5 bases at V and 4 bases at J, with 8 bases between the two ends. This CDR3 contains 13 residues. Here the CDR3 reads CASSRVNNEKLFF. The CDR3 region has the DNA TGTGCCAGCAGCAGGGTTAATAATGAAAAACTGTTTTTT. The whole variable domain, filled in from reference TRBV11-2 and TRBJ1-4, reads EAGVAQSPRYKIIEKRQSVAFWCNPISGHATLYWYQQILGQGPKLLIQFQNNGVVDDSQLPKDRFSAERLKGVDSTLKIQPAKLEDSAVYLCASSRVNNEKLFFGSGTQLSVL.

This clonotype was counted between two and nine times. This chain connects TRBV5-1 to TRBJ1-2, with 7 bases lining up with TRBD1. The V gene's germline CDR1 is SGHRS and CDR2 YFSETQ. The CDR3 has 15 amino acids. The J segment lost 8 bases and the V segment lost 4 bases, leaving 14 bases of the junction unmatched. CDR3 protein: CASSLNGRDSRGYTF. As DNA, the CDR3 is TGCGCCAGCAGCCTCAACGGGAGGGACAGTCGGGGCTACACCTTC.

CDR3 coding DNA: TGTGCCAGCAGTCCCGAGAGAACAGGGTTCGGCCACACCTTC. Its translation is CASSPERTGFGHTF. The chain has TRBV6-5 and TRBJ1-2; TRBD1 is a possible D gene (6 bases). Deletions cut 5 bases from V and 12 bases from J, with 22 bases between. The CDR3 extends over 14 amino acids. CDR1 is MNHEY, CDR2 SVGAGI, per germline.

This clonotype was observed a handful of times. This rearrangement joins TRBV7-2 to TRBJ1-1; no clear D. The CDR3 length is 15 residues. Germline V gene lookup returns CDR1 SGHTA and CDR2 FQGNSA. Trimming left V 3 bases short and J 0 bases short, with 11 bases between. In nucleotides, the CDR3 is TGTGCCAGCAGCTTTGGAACGGCGCTGAACACTGAAGCTTTCTTT. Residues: CASSFGTALNTEAFF.

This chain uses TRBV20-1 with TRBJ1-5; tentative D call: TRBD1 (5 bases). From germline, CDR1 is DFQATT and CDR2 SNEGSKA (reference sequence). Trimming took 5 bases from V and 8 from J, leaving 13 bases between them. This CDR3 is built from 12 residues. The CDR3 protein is CSAAGTREPQHF. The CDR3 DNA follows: TGCAGTGCTGCAGGGACCCGGGAGCCCCAGCATTTT.

CDR3 nucleotides: TGTGCCAGCACCCTCAACAGCAAACTTACGGGGGCCAACGTCCTGACTTTC. Translated, it gives CASTLNSKLTGANVLTF. The chain employs TRBV7-9 and TRBJ2-6; D gene unclear. CDR3 length: 17 residues. Germline-derived CDR1 and CDR2 are SEHNR and FQNEAQ (reference sequence). Trimming removed 7 bases from V and 4 bases from J, with 20 bases in between.

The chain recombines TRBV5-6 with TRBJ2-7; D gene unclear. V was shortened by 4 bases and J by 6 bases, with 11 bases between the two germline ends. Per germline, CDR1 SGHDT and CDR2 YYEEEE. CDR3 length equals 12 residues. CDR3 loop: CASSAVAGEQYF. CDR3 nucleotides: TGTGCCAGCAGCGCGGTTGCCGGCGAGCAGTACTTC.

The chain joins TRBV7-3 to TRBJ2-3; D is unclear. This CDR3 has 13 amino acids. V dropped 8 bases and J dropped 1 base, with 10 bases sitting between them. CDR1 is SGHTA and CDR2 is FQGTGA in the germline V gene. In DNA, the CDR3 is TGTGCCAGCCCTCCGTTCGGCACAGATACGCAGTATTTT. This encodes CASPPFGTDTQYF.

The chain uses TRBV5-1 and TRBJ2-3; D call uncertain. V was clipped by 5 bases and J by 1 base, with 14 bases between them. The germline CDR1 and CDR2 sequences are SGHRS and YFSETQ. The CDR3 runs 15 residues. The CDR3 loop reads CASRTQPAGTDTQYF. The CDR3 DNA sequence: TGCGCCAGCAGAACCCAGCCCGCTGGCACAGATACGCAGTATTTT.

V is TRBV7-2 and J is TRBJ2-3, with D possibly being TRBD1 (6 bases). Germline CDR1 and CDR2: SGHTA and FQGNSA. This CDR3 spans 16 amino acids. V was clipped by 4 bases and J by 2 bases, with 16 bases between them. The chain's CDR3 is CASSYGQNLYTDTQYF. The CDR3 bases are TGTGCCAGCAGCTACGGACAGAACCTTTACACAGATACGCAGTATTTT.